This TCR beta chain was documented in a study of Ad26.COV2.S vaccination and SARS-CoV-2 variants. Assay: immunoSEQ multiplex PCR; the TCRdb copy retains only in-frame clones and omits some. The table includes tens of thousands of clones, 82% detected once. The study, taken as a whole, reports: Placebo recipients and vaccine recipients were similar in non-spike TCR breadth. People given the vaccine had a wider spike-specific TCR breadth than placebo recipients did.

Points on this clone: Its target is not known.

This sequence was found in a human donor who had recovered from COVID-19. The starting material was peripheral blood, obtained after recovery from COVID-19.

CDR3 loop: CSVDQTGYTEAFF. The CDR3 DNA reads as TGCAGCGTTGATCAGACAGGGTACACTGAAGCTTTCTTT. The chain is built from TRBV29-1 and TRBJ1-1; 7 bases fit TRBD1. The trim removed 3 bases at V and 3 bases at J, leaving 4 bases unmatched. There are 13 residues in the CDR3. The germline CDR1 and CDR2 sequences are SQVTM and ANQGSEA.